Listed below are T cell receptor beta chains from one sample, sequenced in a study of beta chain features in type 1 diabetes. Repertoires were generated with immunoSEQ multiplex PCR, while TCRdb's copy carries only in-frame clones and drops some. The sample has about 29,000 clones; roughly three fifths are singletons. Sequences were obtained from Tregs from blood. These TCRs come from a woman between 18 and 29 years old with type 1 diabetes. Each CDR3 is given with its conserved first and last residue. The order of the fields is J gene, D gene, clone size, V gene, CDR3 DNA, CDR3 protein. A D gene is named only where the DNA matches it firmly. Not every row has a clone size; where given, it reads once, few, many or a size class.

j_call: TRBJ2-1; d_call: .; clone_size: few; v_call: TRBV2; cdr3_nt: TGTGCCAGCAACCCCGACTGGCTACCTAAGTTCTTC; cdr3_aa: CASNPDWLPKFF
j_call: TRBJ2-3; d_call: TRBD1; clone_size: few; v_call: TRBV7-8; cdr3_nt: TGTGCCAGCAGGGGGGACAGAGATACGCAGTATTTT; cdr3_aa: CASRGDRDTQYF
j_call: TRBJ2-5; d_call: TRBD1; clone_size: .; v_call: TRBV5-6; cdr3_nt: TGTGCCAGCAGCTTCCAACCAGGGGGCCAAGAGACCCAGTACTTC; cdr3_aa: CASSFQPGGQETQYF
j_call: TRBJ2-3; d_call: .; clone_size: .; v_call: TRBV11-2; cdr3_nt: TGTGCCAGCAGCTCTAGCTTAGCAGATACGCAGTATTTT; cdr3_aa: CASSSSLADTQYF
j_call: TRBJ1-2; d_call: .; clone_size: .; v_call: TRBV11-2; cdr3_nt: TGTGCCAGCAGCTTAGAGAGATCGTGGGGCTACACCTTC; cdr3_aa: CASSLERSWGYTF
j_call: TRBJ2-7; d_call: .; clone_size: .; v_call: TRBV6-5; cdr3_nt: TGTGCCAGCAGTTACTCGGGTCAGGTCACATGGGAGCAGTACTTC; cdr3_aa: CASSYSGQVTWEQYF
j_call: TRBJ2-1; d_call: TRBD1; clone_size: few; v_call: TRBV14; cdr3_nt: TGTGCCAGCGCAAGGGGGACAGGGGACAATGAGCAGTTCTTC; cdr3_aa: CASARGTGDNEQFF
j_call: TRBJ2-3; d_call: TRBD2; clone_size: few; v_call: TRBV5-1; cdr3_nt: TGCGCCAGCAGCTCGAGGCGGGGACTAGCGGGAGGTTACACAGATACGCAGTATTTT; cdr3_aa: CASSSRRGLAGGYTDTQYF
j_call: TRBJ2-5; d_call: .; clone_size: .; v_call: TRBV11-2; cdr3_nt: TGTGCCAGCAGCCTCCAGGGCGACGGGGAGACCCAGTACTTC; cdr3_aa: CASSLQGDGETQYF
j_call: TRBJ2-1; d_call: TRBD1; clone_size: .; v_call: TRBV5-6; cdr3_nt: TGTGCCAGCAGCACCCCCGGGACAGGGATCTCCAATGAGCAGTTCTTC; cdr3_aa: CASSTPGTGISNEQFF
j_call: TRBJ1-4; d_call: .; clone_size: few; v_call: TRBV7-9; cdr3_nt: TGTGCCAGCAGCCCCCCCAGGGCAGGGCCTAATGAAAAACTGTTTTTT; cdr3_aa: CASSPPRAGPNEKLFF
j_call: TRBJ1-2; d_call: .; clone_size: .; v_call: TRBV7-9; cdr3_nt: TGTGCCAGCAGCTTAGCGGGCGCATATGGCTACACCTTC; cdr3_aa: CASSLAGAYGYTF
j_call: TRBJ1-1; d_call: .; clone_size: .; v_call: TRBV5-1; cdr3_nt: TGCGCCAGCAGAAGTTACACAGGGTTTTGGACTGAAGCTTTCTTT; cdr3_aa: CASRSYTGFWTEAFF
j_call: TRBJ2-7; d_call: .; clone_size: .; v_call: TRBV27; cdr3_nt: TGTGCCAGCACTGAAAGGGGGGGGTTAGCCTACGAGCAGTACTTC; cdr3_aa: CASTERGGLAYEQYF
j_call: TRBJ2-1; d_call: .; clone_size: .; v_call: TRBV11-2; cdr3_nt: TGTGCCAGCAGCTTTCCAGGGCCGCAGTTCTTC; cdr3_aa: CASSFPGPQFF
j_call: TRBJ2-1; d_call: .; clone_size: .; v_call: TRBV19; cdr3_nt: TGTGCCAGCAAGTATGGGCTAGCTAACAATGAGCAGTTCTTC; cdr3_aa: CASKYGLANNEQFF
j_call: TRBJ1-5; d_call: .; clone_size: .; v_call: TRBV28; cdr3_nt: TGTGCCAGCGGGGGCAGGAACGATCATCAGCCCCAGCATTTT; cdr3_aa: CASGGRNDHQPQHF
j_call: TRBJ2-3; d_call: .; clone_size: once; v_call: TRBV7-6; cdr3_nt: TGTGCCAGCAGAGGGACCTACAGGGCCTCTAGCACAGATACGCAGTATTTT; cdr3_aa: CASRGTYRASSTDTQYF
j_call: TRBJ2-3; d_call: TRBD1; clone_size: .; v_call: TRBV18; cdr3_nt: TGTGCCAGCTCACCACTGGGACAGAGCACAGATACGCAGTATTTT; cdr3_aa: CASSPLGQSTDTQYF
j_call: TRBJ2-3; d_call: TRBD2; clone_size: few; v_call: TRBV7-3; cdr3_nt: TGTGCCAGCAGCTTAGCTAGCGGGCCGGGGGATACGCAGTATTTT; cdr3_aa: CASSLASGPGDTQYF
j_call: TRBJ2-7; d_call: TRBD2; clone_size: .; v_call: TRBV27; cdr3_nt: TGTGCCAGCAGTTTACAAGCTAGCGGTTACTACGAGCAGTACTTC; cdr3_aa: CASSLQASGYYEQYF
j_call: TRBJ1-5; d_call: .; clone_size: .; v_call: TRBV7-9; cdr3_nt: TGTGCCAGCAGCTTAGGGGGGAGGCAGCCCCAGCATTTT; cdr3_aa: CASSLGGRQPQHF
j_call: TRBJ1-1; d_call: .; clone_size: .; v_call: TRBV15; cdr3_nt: TGTGCCACCAGCACGGGACTCGATGAAGCTTTCTTT; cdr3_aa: CATSTGLDEAFF
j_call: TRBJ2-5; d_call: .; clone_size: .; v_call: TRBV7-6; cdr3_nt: TGTGCCAGCAGCTTAGGAGGCTACCAAGAGACCCAGTACTTC; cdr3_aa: CASSLGGYQETQYF
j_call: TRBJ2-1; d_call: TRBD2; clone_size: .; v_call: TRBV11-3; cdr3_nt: TGTGCCAGCAGCTTAGATGAGAGACTAGCGGGTATTAATGAGCAGTTCTTC; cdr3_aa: CASSLDERLAGINEQFF
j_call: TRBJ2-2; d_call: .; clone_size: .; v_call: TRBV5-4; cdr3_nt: TGTGCCAGCAGCGTTGGCCCCAGCCGGGACACCGGGGAGCTGTTTTTT; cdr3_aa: CASSVGPSRDTGELFF
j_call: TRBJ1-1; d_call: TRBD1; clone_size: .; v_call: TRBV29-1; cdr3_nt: TGCAGCGTCTCGACAGGGGCGAACACTGAAGCTTTCTTT; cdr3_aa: CSVSTGANTEAFF
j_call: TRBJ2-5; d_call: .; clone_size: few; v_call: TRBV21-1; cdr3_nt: TGTGCCAGCAGCAAGCCGGGACTAGCGGGTGAAGAGACCCAGTACTTC; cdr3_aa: CASSKPGLAGEETQYF
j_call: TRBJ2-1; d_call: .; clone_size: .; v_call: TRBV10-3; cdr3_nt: TGTGCCATCAGTGAGTCGAAGGGGCATTACAATGAGCAGTTCTTC; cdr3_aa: CAISESKGHYNEQFF
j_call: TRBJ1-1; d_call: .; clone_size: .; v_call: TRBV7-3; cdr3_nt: TGTGCCAGCAGCGAGCAAGGAGGGATAAACACTGAAGCTTTCTTT; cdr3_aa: CASSEQGGINTEAFF
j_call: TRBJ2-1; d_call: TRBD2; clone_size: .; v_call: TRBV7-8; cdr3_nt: TGTGCCAGCAGCTCCCTGGGGGGGAAGTCCTACAATGAGCAGTTCTTC; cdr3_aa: CASSSLGGKSYNEQFF
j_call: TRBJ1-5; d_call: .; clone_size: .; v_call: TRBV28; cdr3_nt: TGTGCCAGCAGTTTATACGGGGGATCGACAGCTATAATAAATCAGCCCCAGCATTTT; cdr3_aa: CASSLYGGSTAIINQPQHF
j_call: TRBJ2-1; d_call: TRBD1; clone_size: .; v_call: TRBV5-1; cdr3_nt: TGCGCCAGCAGCTTCGCACAGGGGTCGGATGAGCAGTTCTTC; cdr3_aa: CASSFAQGSDEQFF
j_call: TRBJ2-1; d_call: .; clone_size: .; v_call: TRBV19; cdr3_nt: TGTGCCACTACTAGGGGAGGAGGCGCCGTAAATGAGCAGTTCTTC; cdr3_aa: CATTRGGGAVNEQFF
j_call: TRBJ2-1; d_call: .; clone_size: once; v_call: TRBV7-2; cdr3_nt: TGTGCCTCGTCACGACGATCGGGTGGAATTGAGCAGTTCTTC; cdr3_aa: CASSRRSGGIEQFF
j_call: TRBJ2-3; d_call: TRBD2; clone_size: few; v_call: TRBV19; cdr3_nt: TGTGCCAGTAGTATGCGGACTAGCGGGAGTGTGACAGATACGCAGTATTTT; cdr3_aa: CASSMRTSGSVTDTQYF
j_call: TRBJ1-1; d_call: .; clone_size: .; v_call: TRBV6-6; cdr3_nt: TGTGCCAGCAGTTCGGGGGTCAGGGTAGGCACTGAAGCTTTCTTT; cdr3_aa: CASSSGVRVGTEAFF
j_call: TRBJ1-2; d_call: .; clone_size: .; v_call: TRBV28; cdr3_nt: TGTGCCAGCAGCTTGGCGGGGGCGCGGGGCTACACCTTC; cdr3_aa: CASSLAGARGYTF
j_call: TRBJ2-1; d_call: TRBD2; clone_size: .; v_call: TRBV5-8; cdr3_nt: TGTGCCAGCAGCTTTCGACTAGCGGGACGAAATGAGCAGTTCTTC; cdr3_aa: CASSFRLAGRNEQFF
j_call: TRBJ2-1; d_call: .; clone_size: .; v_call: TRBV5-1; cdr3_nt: TGCGCCAGCAGCCTCACAGGGCCCGAGCAGTTCTTC; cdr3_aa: CASSLTGPEQFF
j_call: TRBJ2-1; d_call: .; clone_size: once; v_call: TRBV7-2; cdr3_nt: TGTGCCAGCAGCGGGAATATGCGGGCCAGCAGCTCCTACAATGAGCAGTTCTTC; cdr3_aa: CASSGNMRASSSYNEQFF
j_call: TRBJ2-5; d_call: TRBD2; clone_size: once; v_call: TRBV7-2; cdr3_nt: TGTGCCAGCGGCGGCCCGGGGGGAGAGACCCAGTACTTC; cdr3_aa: CASGGPGGETQYF
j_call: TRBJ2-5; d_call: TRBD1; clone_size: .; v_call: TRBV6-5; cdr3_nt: TGTGCCAGCAGAGGGGGACAGTTAGAGACCCAGTACTTC; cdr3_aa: CASRGGQLETQYF
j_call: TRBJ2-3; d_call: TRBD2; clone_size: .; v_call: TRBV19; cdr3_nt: TGTGCCAGTAGTCAATTGCGGGAGGCCAACACAGATACGCAGTATTTT; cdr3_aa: CASSQLREANTDTQYF
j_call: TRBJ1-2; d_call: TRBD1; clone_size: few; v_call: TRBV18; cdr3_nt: TGTGCCAGCTCACCCCTTTCAACCGACAGGGGCGGTGGCTATGGCTACACCTTC; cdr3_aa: CASSPLSTDRGGGYGYTF